This T cell receptor (beta chain) was obtained from a study of CD4+ T cells in melanoma. Study-wide results and caveats: CD8+ T cell, macrophage and B cell function reportedly correlated with neoantigen-specific CD4+ T cells. Diverse differentiation states were reported for melanoma neoantigen-specific CD4+ T cells.

This CDR3 has 14 amino acids. Germline-derived CDR1 and CDR2 are SEHNR and FQNEAQ (reference sequence). Trimming cost V 5 bases and J 1 base; bases outside gene matches: 4. TCRdb keeps only in-frame clones here, not all; method: immunoSEQ multiplex PCR. The sample carries about 140,000 clones, 80% to 95% recorded once. About this clone itself: Its specificity is not known.

This clonotype was obtained from a human donor with melanoma. The chain uses TRBV7-9 and TRBJ1-1, with 7 bases aligning to TRBD1. The CDR3, as DNA: TGTGCCAGCAGCAGACAGGGCGGGAACACTGAAGCTTTCTTT. Translation gives CASSRQGGNTEAFF.